A selection of T cell receptor beta chains follows, all from one sample in a study of radiotherapy plus CTLA-4 blockade in lung cancer. Measured with immunoSEQ multiplex PCR; TCRdb has only the in-frame clones, and not every one. The table lists roughly 54,000 clones, roughly 81% of them singletons. The sample in question was peripheral blood, obtained from a patient treated with radiotherapy plus ipilimumab. These receptors originate from a human donor with non-small cell lung cancer whose response to radiotherapy plus ipilimumab could not be evaluated. The CDR3 runs from the conserved cysteine through the conserved F or W. The order of the fields is V gene, J gene, CDR3 length, D gene, clone size, CDR3 protein, CDR3 DNA. A D gene is named only where the DNA matches it firmly. Expanded clones get a size class; other rows say once, few or many, or leave the size out.

TRBV28,TRBJ2-1,14,TRBD2,NA,CASSFRTSANEQFF,TGTGCCAGCAGTTTCCGGACTAGCGCCAATGAGCAGTTCTTC
TRBV6-1,TRBJ2-3,14,TRBD2,NA,CASLAGGSTDTQYF,TGTGCCAGCTTAGCGGGAGGGAGCACAGATACGCAGTATTTT
TRBV4-1,TRBJ1-2,16,NA,NA,CASSQASDSKSAGYTF,TGCGCCAGCAGCCAAGCTAGCGATAGCAAATCGGCTGGCTACACCTTC
TRBV7-2,TRBJ2-3,15,NA,NA,CASTQRGGPGDTQYF,TGTGCCAGCACCCAAAGGGGGGGCCCGGGGGATACGCAGTATTTT
TRBV7-3,TRBJ2-3,16,TRBD2,NA,CASSPLASGTTDTQYF,TGTGCCAGCAGCCCGTTGGCGAGCGGGACCACAGATACGCAGTATTTT
TRBV19,TRBJ1-4,15,TRBD1,NA,CASSSWTGEGQKLFF,TGTGCCAGTAGTTCCTGGACAGGGGAAGGCCAAAAACTGTTTTTT
TRBV5-1,TRBJ1-6,14,NA,NA,CASRSEAISSPLHF,TGCGCCAGCAGATCTGAGGCGATCTCTTCACCCCTCCACTTT
TRBV9,TRBJ2-6,17,TRBD2,NA,CASSVGGGGSGANVLTF,TGTGCCAGCAGCGTAGGGGGCGGGGGATCTGGGGCCAACGTCCTGACTTTC
TRBV10-3,TRBJ1-4,16,TRBD1,NA,CAISERQGAGDEKLFF,TGTGCCATCAGTGAGAGACAGGGGGCAGGAGATGAAAAACTGTTTTTT
TRBV10-3,TRBJ1-5,14,NA,NA,CAISPGGGNQPQHF,TGTGCCATCAGCCCGGGGGGGGGCAATCAGCCCCAGCATTTT
TRBV15,TRBJ2-3,13,NA,NA,CATSRDRTLGGYF,TGTGCCACCAGCAGAGATCGGACATTGGGGGGGTATTTT
TRBV30,TRBJ2-1,15,NA,once,CAWSAFRGQYNEQFF,TGTGCCTGGAGTGCGTTTCGGGGACAATACAATGAGCAGTTCTTC
TRBV10-3,TRBJ2-7,14,NA,NA,CAISDFPGDYEQYF,TGTGCCATCAGTGATTTTCCGGGGGACTACGAGCAGTACTTC
TRBV5-1,TRBJ2-1,15,NA,NA,CASSFGRVRDNEQFF,TGCGCCAGCAGCTTTGGCAGGGTCCGCGACAATGAGCAGTTCTTC
TRBV6-5,TRBJ1-6,14,TRBD1,NA,CASSRKPTGTPLHF,TGTGCCAGCAGTCGAAAACCGACAGGGACACCCCTCCACTTT
TRBV28,TRBJ2-7,20,TRBD2,NA,CASSFQSIFSGKEEGYEQYF,TGTGCCAGCAGTTTTCAGAGCATTTTTAGCGGGAAAGAAGAGGGGTACGAGCAGTACTTC
TRBV15,TRBJ2-3,18,TRBD2,NA,CATSSSPGLAGGSDTQYF,TGTGCCACCAGCAGTTCCCCAGGTCTAGCGGGAGGATCAGATACGCAGTATTTT
TRBV19,TRBJ2-1,16,NA,NA,CASSRWGDSSYNEQFF,TGTGCCAGTTCCCGATGGGGGGACAGCTCCTACAATGAGCAGTTCTTC
TRBV6-6,TRBJ2-2,16,TRBD2,NA,CASSPSGRPNTGELFF,TGTGCCAGCAGTCCTAGCGGGAGACCCAACACCGGGGAGCTGTTTTTT
TRBV23-1,TRBJ1-2,16,TRBD1,once,CARGTVPGQQNYGYTF,TGCGCCAGAGGGACGGTCCCGGGACAGCAAAATTATGGCTACACCTTC
TRBV4-1,TRBJ1-2,16,NA,NA,CASSQDPGQGNYGYTF,TGCGCCAGCAGCCAAGATCCAGGGCAGGGGAACTATGGCTACACCTTC
TRBV12-2,TRBJ1-1,16,NA,NA,CASRLDPGQGDTEAFF,TGTGCAAGTCGCTTAGACCCGGGACAGGGGGACACTGAAGCTTTCTTT
TRBV28,TRBJ1-2,16,TRBD1,NA,CASHRFQEDRFYGYTF,TGTGCCAGCCATCGCTTTCAAGAGGACAGGTTTTATGGCTACACCTTC
TRBV5-1,TRBJ1-2,14,TRBD1,NA,CASSLDRGNYGYTF,TGCGCCAGCAGCTTAGACAGGGGGAACTATGGCTACACCTTC
TRBV10-3,TRBJ1-1,12,NA,NA,CAVKTGNTEAFF,TGTGCCGTCAAAACAGGGAACACTGAAGCTTTCTTT
TRBV15,TRBJ2-6,17,TRBD2,NA,CATSRGLVGSGANVLTF,TGTGCCACCAGCCGGGGACTAGTAGGATCTGGGGCCAACGTCCTGACTTTC
TRBV9,TRBJ2-6,16,NA,NA,CASSPRHLSGANVLTF,TGTGCCAGCAGCCCTCGACACCTCTCTGGGGCCAACGTCCTGACTTTC
TRBV29-1,TRBJ2-1,14,TRBD1,once,CSGMGQGAYNEQFF,TGCAGCGGGATGGGACAGGGGGCCTACAATGAGCAGTTCTTC
TRBV7-2,TRBJ2-5,14,NA,NA,CASRPPQLFETQYF,TGTGCCAGCAGACCCCCCCAGTTATTCGAGACCCAGTACTTC
TRBV7-2,TRBJ1-1,14,NA,NA,CASSFQNSNTEAFF,TGTGCCAGCAGCTTCCAGAATTCGAACACTGAAGCTTTCTTT
TRBV6-5,TRBJ2-1,14,TRBD2,NA,CASSYGGSYNEQFF,TGTGCCAGCAGTTACGGCGGGAGCTACAATGAGCAGTTCTTC
TRBV9,TRBJ2-7,15,NA,NA,CASSVGTAVPYEQYF,TGTGCCAGCAGCGTCGGGACTGCAGTCCCCTACGAGCAGTACTTC
TRBV2,TRBJ2-1,12,NA,NA,CASLEAADEQFF,TGTGCCAGTTTAGAGGCGGCCGATGAGCAGTTCTTC
TRBV7-8,TRBJ2-2,17,TRBD1,NA,CASSSTWLGTGTGELFF,TGTGCCAGCAGCTCAACATGGTTAGGGACAGGGACCGGGGAGCTGTTTTTT
TRBV27,TRBJ2-2,16,NA,NA,CASSLPPDRNTGELFF,TGTGCCAGCAGTTTACCACCGGACAGGAACACCGGGGAGCTGTTTTTT
TRBV4-3,TRBJ2-1,17,NA,NA,CASSHLDRGEEDNEQFF,TGCGCCAGCAGCCATCTGGACCGTGGGGAGGAGGACAATGAGCAGTTCTTC
TRBV2,TRBJ1-5,13,NA,NA,CASCPEVNQPQHF,TGTGCCAGCTGTCCGGAGGTCAATCAGCCCCAGCATTTT
TRBV7-2,TRBJ2-3,15,TRBD2,NA,CASSISGRAGDTQYF,TGTGCCAGCAGCATTAGCGGGAGGGCAGGTGATACGCAGTATTTT
TRBV5-1,TRBJ1-2,13,NA,NA,CASSSVGDYGYTF,TGCGCCAGCAGCTCCGTCGGGGACTATGGCTACACCTTC
TRBV6-1,TRBJ1-1,12,TRBD1,NA,CASTTGETEAFF,TGTGCCAGCACTACAGGGGAGACTGAAGCTTTCTTT
TRBV6-6,TRBJ1-4,15,TRBD1,NA,CASSYSDRGNEKLFF,TGTGCCAGCAGTTACTCGGACAGGGGTAATGAAAAACTGTTTTTT
TRBV6-5,TRBJ2-2,15,NA,NA,CASRPDRPSTGELFF,TGTGCCAGCAGACCCGACAGACCGAGCACCGGGGAGCTGTTTTTT
TRBV5-4,TRBJ1-2,17,NA,NA,CASSFPGVTGLNYGYTF,TGTGCCAGCAGCTTTCCGGGCGTAACAGGGCTTAACTATGGCTACACCTTC
TRBV5-1,TRBJ2-1,15,NA,NA,CASRAPGSPSNEQFF,TGCGCCAGCAGGGCCCCGGGGTCCCCTTCCAATGAGCAGTTCTTC
TRBV19,TRBJ1-5,15,TRBD1,few,CASRPDRGVNQPQHF,TGTGCCAGTCGCCCGGACAGGGGAGTCAATCAGCCCCAGCATTTT